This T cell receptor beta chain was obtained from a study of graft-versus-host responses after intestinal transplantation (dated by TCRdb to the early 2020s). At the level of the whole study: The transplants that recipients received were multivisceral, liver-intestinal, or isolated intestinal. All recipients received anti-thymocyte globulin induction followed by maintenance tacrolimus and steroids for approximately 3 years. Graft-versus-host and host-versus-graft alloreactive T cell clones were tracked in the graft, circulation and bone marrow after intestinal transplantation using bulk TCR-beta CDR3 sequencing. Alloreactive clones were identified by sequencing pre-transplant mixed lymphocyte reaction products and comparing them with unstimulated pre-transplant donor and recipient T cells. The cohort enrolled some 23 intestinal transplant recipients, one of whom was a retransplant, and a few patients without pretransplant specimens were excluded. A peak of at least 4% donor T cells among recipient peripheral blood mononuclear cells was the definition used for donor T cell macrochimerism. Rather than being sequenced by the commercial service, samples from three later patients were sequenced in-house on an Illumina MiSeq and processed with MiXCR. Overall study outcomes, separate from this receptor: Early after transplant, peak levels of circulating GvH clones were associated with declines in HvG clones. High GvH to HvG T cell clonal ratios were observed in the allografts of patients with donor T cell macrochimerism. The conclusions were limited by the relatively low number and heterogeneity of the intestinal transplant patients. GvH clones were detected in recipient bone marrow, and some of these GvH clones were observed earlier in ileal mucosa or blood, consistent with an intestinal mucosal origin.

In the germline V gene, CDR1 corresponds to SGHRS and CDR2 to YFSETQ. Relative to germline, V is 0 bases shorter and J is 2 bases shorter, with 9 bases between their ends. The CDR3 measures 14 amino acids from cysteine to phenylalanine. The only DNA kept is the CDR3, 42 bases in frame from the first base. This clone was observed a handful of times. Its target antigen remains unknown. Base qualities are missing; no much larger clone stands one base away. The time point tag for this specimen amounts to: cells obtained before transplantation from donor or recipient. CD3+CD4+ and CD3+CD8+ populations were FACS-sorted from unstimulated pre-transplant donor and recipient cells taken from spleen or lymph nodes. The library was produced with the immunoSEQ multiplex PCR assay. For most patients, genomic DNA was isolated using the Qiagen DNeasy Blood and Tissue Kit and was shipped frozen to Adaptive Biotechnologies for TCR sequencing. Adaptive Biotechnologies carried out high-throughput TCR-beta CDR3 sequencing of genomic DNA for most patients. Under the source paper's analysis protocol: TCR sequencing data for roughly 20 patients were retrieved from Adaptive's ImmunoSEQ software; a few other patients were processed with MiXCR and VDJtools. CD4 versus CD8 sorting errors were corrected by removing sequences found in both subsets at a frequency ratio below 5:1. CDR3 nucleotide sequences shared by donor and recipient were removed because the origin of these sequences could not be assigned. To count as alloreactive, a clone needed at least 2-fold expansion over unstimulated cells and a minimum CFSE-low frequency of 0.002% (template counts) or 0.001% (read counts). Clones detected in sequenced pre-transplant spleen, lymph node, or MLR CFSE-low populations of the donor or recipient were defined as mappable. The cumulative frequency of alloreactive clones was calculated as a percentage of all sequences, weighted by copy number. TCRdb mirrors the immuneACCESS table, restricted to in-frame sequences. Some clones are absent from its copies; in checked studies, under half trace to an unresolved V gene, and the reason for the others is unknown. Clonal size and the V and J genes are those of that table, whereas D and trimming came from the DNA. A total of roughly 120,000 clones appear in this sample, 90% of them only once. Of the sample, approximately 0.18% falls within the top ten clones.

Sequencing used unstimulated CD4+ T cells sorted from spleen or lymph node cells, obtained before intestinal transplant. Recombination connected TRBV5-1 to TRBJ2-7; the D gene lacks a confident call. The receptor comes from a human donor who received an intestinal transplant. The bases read TGCGCCAGCAGCTTGGCCCAGGCCACCTACGAGCAGTACTTC. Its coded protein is CASSLAQATYEQYF.